The sequence of this T cell receptor (beta chain) was determined in a study of vaccination and CD4 T cells after COVID-19 (dated by TCRdb to between 2021 and 2024). For context, the study as a whole: Convalescent patients had a positive SARS-CoV-2 result on nasal swab PCR, and of these patients, several had mild disease and one had severe disease. Two doses of either the Pfizer-BioNTech BNT162b2 vaccine (n=8) or the Moderna mRNA-1273 vaccine (n=2) were administered to participants. Post-COVID blood samples from convalescent patients were collected a median of roughly 100 days after diagnosis, with a range of 35 to 161 days. Culture stimuli were overlapping spike peptide pools from SARS-CoV-2 and from the common cold coronaviruses HCoV-NL63, HCoV-OC43 and HCoV-229E. The convalescent cohort included six males and four females, with two Hispanic individuals, seven Caucasians, two Asians and one multiracial person. Control cultures received a CEFX viral epitope pool as the positive control, an HIV-1 Nef peptide pool as the negative control, or no peptide. The spike-specific CD4+ TCR repertoire was compared before and after mRNA vaccination in over nine COVID-19 convalescent patients and a few infection-naive healthy vaccine recipients. Post-vaccine blood samples were taken a median of around 68 days after the second vaccine dose, with a range of 14 to 241 days.

What the work shows at the level of the full study, not this receptor alone: The median count of SARS-CoV-2-reactive clonotypes went up from roughly 21 after infection to 30 to 40 after vaccination, although the change was not significant. Nearly all vaccine-specific clones in convalescent patients (304 of 307) were mono-reactive for SARS-CoV-2 spike rather than cross-reactive with common cold coronaviruses. In convalescent patients, a median 86.3% of post-vaccine SARS-CoV-2-reactive clones were detected only after vaccination, suggesting vaccine-specific priming. Relatively few convalescent patients were included in the study, and early timepoints after natural infection were not analyzed.

The CDR3 measures 14 amino acids from cysteine to phenylalanine. The retained sequence is limited to the CDR3, 42 bases, with the frame set at the first base. CDR1 SNHLY and CDR2 FYNNEI are derived from the germline V gene. The junction shows trimming of 5 bases on V and 6 bases on J, and the gene matches do not reach 8 bases of it. The intended sense of this specimen's treatment or condition label: approximately 9-day PBMC culture with coronavirus spike peptide pools or control peptides (ViraFEST assay). The study used the ViraFEST assay, which expanded antigen-specific T cells with peptide pools and then identified expanded clonotypes by TCR sequencing. The convalescent patients' positive SARS-CoV-2 PCR tests fell between March and December 2020, which was before the Alpha, Beta and Delta variants emerged in the United States. About 1.8 million PBMCs per well were cultured in IMDM with approximately 5.5% human AB serum and 8.5 to 10 IU/ml IL-2, plus 10 ug/ml peptide pools. On days 3 and 7, half of the culture medium was replaced with fresh IL-2-containing medium. Once the cells had been in culture for about 10 days, the EasySep CD4+ T cell isolation kit was used to isolate CD4+ T cells by negative selection. Ficoll-Paque Plus gradient centrifugation was used to isolate PBMCs from whole blood, and the isolated PBMCs were then either used fresh or cryopreserved at -140C. In general, triplicate wells were set up for every culture condition.

Receptors were amplified or captured by PCR. TCR sequencing of DNA from cultured CD4+ T cells used the Oncomine TCR Beta short-read assay at the Johns Hopkins FTIC core. Genomic DNA was extracted from the cultured CD4+ T cells with the QIAamp micro DNA kit. Oncomine TCR Beta libraries from cultured CD4+ T cells were pooled with unique dual indexes and sequenced on an Illumina iSeq 100. In the paper's pipeline: Non-productive sequences were filtered out, and CDR3s that did not start with C, did not end with F or W, or were shorter than 7 amino acids were discarded. Antigen-specific clonotypes were identified with the MANAFEST web application by comparing peptide-stimulated wells with reference and other culture wells. For a clone to be called positive, the clone needed an FDR below 0.05, an odds ratio above 5, and a productive frequency above 0.1% in at least two of three replicate wells. Cross-reactive clonotypes were defined as significantly expanded in both SARS-CoV-2 spike wells and at least one common cold coronavirus spike condition. Similarity between CDR3 sequences was evaluated in R version 3.6.1 using Levenshtein distances (stringdist) and unrooted phylogenetic trees (ape). TCRdb applied fastp at Q25 and MiXCR to the public reads, then kept only in-frame beta chains. Duplicate CDR3 protein sequences are folded into a single record with the most common DNA and genes. The V and J calls here are based on TCRdb, not the publication. A total of around 19,000 distinct CDR3 sequences appear in this sample, around 60% of them only once. The ten largest make up around 9.3% of the sample.

A word on this clonotype: Its antigen is not yet known. No base quality values were provided; no much bigger clone lies one nucleotide off.

The TCR originated in a human donor who had recovered from COVID-19. The specimen comprised CD4+ T cells from blood, cultured in vitro, sampled after SARS-CoV-2 vaccination. In this chain, TRBV2 is recombined with TRBJ1-2; 8 nucleotides in the junction match TRBD1. The sequenced DNA is TGTGCCAGCAGTTCCCGGACAGGGACGGATGGCTACACCTTC. It encodes CASSSRTGTDGYTF.